This TCR beta chain was found in a study of tumor-infiltrating lymphocytes in localized non-small cell lung cancer. Study as a whole: Each patient gave resected tumor and non-adjacent uninvolved lung tissue.

A remark on this clone: Its antigen is not identified.

Sequencing was performed with immunoSEQ multiplex PCR; in TCRdb, only in-frame clones are kept and a portion is missing. Among about 21,000 clones, about 80% were seen once, and the ten largest hold around 3.5%. Germline V gene data show CDR1 as MNHEY and CDR2 as SVGAGI. CDR3 length: 13 amino acids. Trimming took off 5 bases at V and 6 bases at J, with 13 bases between the two ends. Findings of the study overall: TCRbeta sequencing showed higher T cell infiltration in tumors than uninvolved lung. Technical variation could not be separated from intratumor heterogeneity here.

Sample: lung tumor tissue. This chain joins TRBV6-5 and TRBJ1-2, with D possibly being TRBD1 (6 bases). The clonotype originates from a human donor with non-small cell lung cancer. The CDR3 loop is CASSPPTGHGYTF. For the CDR3, the DNA is TGTGCCAGCAGTCCTCCGACAGGCCATGGCTACACCTTC.